This T cell receptor (beta chain) stems from a study of shared clonotypes between healthy human individuals. Study-wide results and limits: Deeper or shallower sequencing was expected to change how clonotypes are shared among donors.

This clone was counted a single time. The antigen remains unidentified. Germline V CDR1 and CDR2: SGDLS, YYNGEE. The CDR3 spans 15 residues. Trimming removed 4 bases from V and 6 bases from J; junction bases left unmatched: 11. Using ten immunoSEQ deep assay plates, investigators sequenced unsorted PBMC DNA. Clones were read by immunoSEQ multiplex PCR, and TCRdb kept only the in-frame ones, dropping some. The table lists about 490,000 clones, approximately 78% of them singletons. Donation came from healthy HIV-negative adults that had no recent acute infections or vaccinations. The donors, all of them Caucasian adults, lived in Nashville, Tennessee.

The chain combines TRBV9 with TRBJ2-3; TRBD1 agrees at 7 bases. This TCR came from a woman aged 40 to 50 in good health. Some clones in this sample may be carry-over from other donors' samples. Sequences were obtained from PBMCs. The CDR3 region has the DNA TGTGCCAGCAGCCCAGTGGGACAGCCTGCGGATACGCAGTATTTT. Its translation is CASSPVGQPADTQYF.